Each of the 27 T cell receptor beta chains below was sequenced from the same sample in a study of blood T cell repertoires in COVID-19. Measured with immunoSEQ multiplex PCR; TCRdb has only the in-frame clones, and not every one. This table holds about 240,000 clones, 80% to 90% found once. The sample was peripheral blood. The receptor set was obtained from a man aged 60 to 75 with acute or convalescent COVID-19.

V and J are TRBV6-5 and TRBJ2-7, with 7 positions matching TRBD2. Germline assignment: CDR1 MNHEY and CDR2 SVGAGI. The junction had 7 bases not matched to a gene; V was cut back by 8 bases and J by 3 bases. This CDR3 comprises 13 residues. The CDR3 DNA reads as TGTGCCAGCGCCGTAGCGGGTGGCTACGAGCAGTACTTC. It is translated as CASAVAGGYEQYF.

The CDR3 bases are TGCGCCAGCAGCTTGGGGACAGGGACTCGTGGAAACACCATATATTTT. Translating it yields CASSLGTGTRGNTIYF. The chain uses TRBV5-1 and TRBJ1-3, with 8 bases identical to TRBD1. CDR1 is SGHRS and CDR2 is YFSETQ in the germline V gene. The CDR3 loop spans 16 amino acids. With 0 bases clipped from V and 3 bases from J, the junction kept 5 bases outside the gene matches.

The chain recombines TRBV24-1 with TRBJ2-3; 10 nucleotides match TRBD2. V trimming: 3 bases; J trimming: 2 bases; junction bases outside the gene matches: 4. In germline, CDR1 is KGHDR, CDR2 SFDVKD. The CDR3 spans 16 residues. The CDR3 here is CATSDRLAGDTDTQYF. CDR3 DNA: TGTGCCACCAGTGATCGGCTAGCGGGAGACACAGATACGCAGTATTTT.

This chain connects TRBV4-1 to TRBJ2-4; 8 nucleotides align to TRBD1. The CDR3 extends over 16 amino acids. With 4 bases clipped from V and 1 base from J, the junction kept 6 bases outside the gene matches. Germline CDR1 and CDR2: MGHRA and YSYEKL. CDR3 loop: CASSLGQGLAKNIQYF. CDR3 in DNA: TGCGCCAGCAGCCTAGGACAGGGCCTCGCCAAAAACATTCAGTACTTC.

The chain employs TRBV7-3 and TRBJ1-6, with D uncertain. The CDR3 is 17 amino acids. V dropped 7 bases and J dropped 4 bases, with 20 bases sitting between them. Germline CDR1 is SGHTA and CDR2 is FQGTGA. The CDR3, as DNA: TGTGCCAGCACCATAACGTATGAGGAATATTATAATTCACCCCTCCACTTT. Translated, it gives CASTITYEEYYNSPLHF.

The chain is built from TRBV14 and TRBJ2-2; the match to TRBD2 covers 11 bases. Germline CDR1 and CDR2: SGHDN and FVKESK. V dropped 1 base and J dropped 5; count of bases not matched to a gene: 0. The length of the CDR3 is 15 residues. The chain's CDR3 is CASSQGLAGTGELFF. As DNA, the CDR3 is TGTGCCAGCAGCCAAGGACTAGCGGGAACCGGGGAGCTGTTTTTT.

The chain couples TRBV7-2 to TRBJ2-1; 8 bases line up with TRBD2. The CDR3 runs to 18 residues. J lost 4 bases, V lost 1 base, and 12 bases had no gene match. Germline V gene sequence: CDR1 SGHTA, CDR2 FQGNSA. In nucleotides, the CDR3 is TGTGCCAGCAGCTTAGTAGACGGGGGGGACTATTCGTACAATGAGCAGTTCTTC. Translation gives CASSLVDGGDYSYNEQFF.

In this sample, this clone turned up once. The chain uses TRBV27 and TRBJ2-7, with 8 nucleotides matching TRBD2. J was trimmed by 0 bases and V by 2 bases; bases with no gene match: 3. The CDR3 is 15 residues long. Germline V lookup: CDR1 MNHEY, CDR2 SMNVEV (reference sequence). The chain's CDR3 is CASSLSLAGSYEQYF. In DNA, the CDR3 is TGTGCCAGCAGTTTAAGCCTAGCGGGCTCCTACGAGCAGTACTTC.

V usage is TRBV6-2 or TRBV6-3 and J usage is TRBJ2-5; the D gene is possibly TRBD2 (6 bases). Germline lookup yields CDR1 MNHEY and CDR2 SVGEGT. V shed 0 bases and J shed 5 bases, with 19 bases lying between them. The CDR3 spans 17 residues. The CDR3 region is CASSYSVVADSVETQYF. The CDR3 coding sequence is TGTGCCAGCAGTTACTCGGTGGTAGCGGATTCTGTGGAGACCCAGTACTTC.

The chain carries TRBV2 and TRBJ2-3; possibly TRBD2 for D (7 bases). V lost 6 bases, J lost 4 bases, and 20 bases lay in between. CDR3 length: 16 residues. Germline V gene lookup returns CDR1 SNHLY and CDR2 FYNNEI. The CDR3 sequence is CASRGGGSKNSDTQYF. The CDR3 DNA sequence: TGTGCCAGCAGGGGAGGGGGAAGCAAGAATTCAGATACGCAGTATTTT.

The V call is TRBV13, the J call TRBJ2-2; possible D gene TRBD1, 5 bases. The ends were cut back, 7 bases at V and 4 bases at J, with 10 bases in the middle. Germline-derived CDR1 and CDR2 are PRHDT and FYEKMQ (reference sequence). This CDR3 comprises 13 residues. CDR3 in amino acids: CASTTQGTGELFF. CDR3 bases: TGTGCCAGCACCACCCAGGGCACCGGGGAGCTGTTTTTT.

The V and J genes are TRBV5-1 and TRBJ1-5; D is possibly TRBD1 (5 bases). Trimming removed 0 bases from V and 2 bases from J, with 9 bases in between. The germline gives CDR1 SGHRS, CDR2 YFSETQ. This CDR3 has 15 residues. CDR3 residues: CASSLGGNGNQPQHF. The CDR3 region has the DNA TGCGCCAGCAGCTTGGGGGGCAACGGCAATCAGCCCCAGCATTTT.

This clone was seen once. At the DNA level, this CDR3 is encoded by other sequences in the same sample as well. CDR3 coding DNA: TGTGCCTGGAGCCCAGACAGGGGGCTCTATGGCTACACCTTC. This codes for CAWSPDRGLYGYTF. The chain has TRBV30 and TRBJ1-2; 10 positions match TRBD1. Germline CDR1 GTSNPN, CDR2 SVGIG (reference sequence). With 3 bases clipped from V and 4 bases from J, the junction kept 5 bases outside the gene matches. The CDR3 length is 14 residues.

The chain combines TRBV7-9 with TRBJ2-3; D not resolved. The CDR3 is 14 residues long. Germline assignment: CDR1 SEHNR and CDR2 FQNEAQ (reference sequence). With 3 bases removed from V and 1 base from J, the gap between germline ends came to 8 bases. The DNA of the CDR3 is TGTGCCAGCAGCTTTCGAGAGGGCACAGATACGCAGTATTTT. Residues: CASSFREGTDTQYF.

This clone was seen only a few times. The genes are TRBV6-6 and TRBJ2-3; 8 bases map to TRBD2. This CDR3 comprises 15 residues. V was pared by 2 bases and J by 4 bases, with 5 bases of the junction left unmatched. Germline-derived CDR1 and CDR2 are MNHNY and SVGAGI (reference sequence). The CDR3 DNA follows: TGTGCCAGCAGTTACCTCGGACTAGCAGCAGATACGCAGTATTTT. Translated: CASSYLGLAADTQYF.

The rearrangement links TRBV29-1 to TRBJ2-1, with TRBD2 matching 10 bases. With V trimmed by 6 bases and J by 4 bases, 12 bases remained unmatched. Germline-derived CDR1 and CDR2 are SQVTM and ANQGSEA. This CDR3 comprises 16 residues. CDR3 DNA sequence: TGCAGCGTGGACAGGATACTAGCGGGAAATTACAATGAGCAGTTCTTC. This translates into CSVDRILAGNYNEQFF.

V and J are TRBV7-2 and TRBJ1-1, with TRBD1 as a possible D gene (6 bases). Between the trimmed V and J ends, which lost 4 bases and 0 bases, there was a span of 12 bases. The length of the CDR3 is 15 residues. Per germline, CDR1 SGHTA and CDR2 FQGNSA. The CDR3 DNA reads TGTGCCAGCAGCTCTGCGGGGGCCATGAACACTGAAGCTTTCTTT. This gives the protein CASSSAGAMNTEAFF.

This sequence joins TRBV19 and TRBJ2-1, with 9 bases matching TRBD1. The CDR3 length is 13 residues. Germline CDR1 is LNHDA and CDR2 is SQIVND (reference sequence). Trimming cost V 5 bases and J 9 bases; bases outside gene matches: 5. CDR3 sequence reads: CASSARDRVEQFF. Here the CDR3 DNA reads TGTGCCAGTAGTGCACGGGACAGGGTTGAGCAGTTCTTC.

The chain uses TRBV30 and TRBJ1-1, with 7 positions matching TRBD1. With 5 bases clipped from V and 2 bases from J, the junction kept 2 bases outside the gene matches. The CDR3 is 12 amino acids. Germline CDR1 and CDR2: GTSNPN and SVGIG (reference sequence). Here the CDR3 reads CAWDRVNTEAFF. CDR3 nucleotide sequence: TGTGCCTGGGACAGGGTAAACACTGAAGCTTTCTTT.

The gene calls are TRBV19 and TRBJ2-5; no clear D gene. CDR1 is LNHDA and CDR2 is SQIVND in the germline V gene (reference sequence). The V gene lost 7 bases and the J gene lost 2 bases, with 17 bases spanning the gap. The CDR3 contains 15 residues. The CDR3 bases are TGTGCCAGTACCCAAAGCACCCTGCCTCAAGAGACCCAGTACTTC. This codes for CASTQSTLPQETQYF.

The chain uses TRBV27 and TRBJ1-4; 10 nucleotides align to TRBD1. CDR3 size: 15 residues. J was trimmed by 7 bases and V by 6 bases; bases with no gene match: 8. The germline V gene has CDR1 MNHEY and CDR2 SMNVEV (reference sequence). The CDR3 is CASRNTGTGVEKLFF. The CDR3 bases are TGTGCCAGCAGAAATACCGGGACAGGGGTTGAAAAACTGTTTTTT.

The chain couples TRBV14 to TRBJ2-4, with TRBD1 matching 11 bases. With V trimmed by 3 bases and J by 8 bases, 6 bases remained unmatched. Germline V lookup: CDR1 SGHDN, CDR2 FVKESK. The CDR3 spans 15 residues. The CDR3 bases are TGTGCCAGCAGCCAGCGGACAGGGGGCTTCGACATTCAGTACTTC. Translating gives CASSQRTGGFDIQYF.

In its sample, this clone was seen once. The chain carries TRBV4-1 and TRBJ1-2, with D possibly being TRBD1 (5 bases). The CDR3 extends over 15 amino acids. The V end lost 4 bases, the J end lost 4 bases, and 16 bases lay between the germline ends. Per the germline V gene, CDR1 is MGHRA and CDR2 is YSYEKL. In DNA, the CDR3 is TGCGCCAGCAGCCCCCCTCGACAGTCTTCCTATGGCTACACCTTC. Its protein product is CASSPPRQSSYGYTF.

V gene TRBV19 combines with J gene TRBJ1-4, with D tentatively TRBD1 (5 bases). CDR3 length: 13 residues. Germline V gene lookup returns CDR1 LNHDA and CDR2 SQIVND (reference sequence). The ends were cut back, 3 bases at V and 8 bases at J, with 10 bases in the middle. Here the CDR3 reads CASSIRVLEKLFF. The CDR3 DNA follows: TGTGCCAGTAGTATCAGGGTTCTGGAAAAACTGTTTTTT. The whole variable domain, filled in from reference TRBV19 and TRBJ1-4, reads DGGITQSPKYLFRKEGQNVTLSCEQNLNHDAMYWYRQDPGQGLRLIYYSQIVNDFQKGDIAEGYSVSREKKESFPLTVTSAQKNPTAFYLCASSIRVLEKLFFGSGTQLSVL.

V and J are TRBV7-3 and TRBJ1-2; D perhaps matches TRBD1 (5 bases). The CDR3 runs to 16 residues. V lost 2 bases and J 5 bases, leaving 18 bases between the germline ends. The germline V gene encodes CDR1 SGHTA and CDR2 FQGTGA. Written as DNA, the CDR3 is TGTGCCAGCAGCTTAGGATTCGTGCCTCAGGGTTATGGCTACACCTTC. This encodes CASSLGFVPQGYGYTF.

CDR3 amino acids: CASSVQGLQETQYF. For the CDR3, the DNA is TGTGCCAGCAGCGTTCAGGGTCTACAAGAGACCCAGTACTTC. The gene calls are TRBV9 and TRBJ2-5; possibly TRBD1 for D (5 bases). The CDR3 runs 14 residues. In germline, CDR1 is SGDLS, CDR2 YYNGEE. Trimming pared 2 bases from V and 2 bases from J, leaving 10 bases between.

The chain is built from TRBV13 and TRBJ1-4, with 8 bases identical to TRBD1. J lost 10 bases, V lost 5 bases, and 9 bases had no gene match. CDR3 length equals 14 residues. Germline values: CDR1 PRHDT, CDR2 FYEKMQ (reference sequence). The CDR3: CASSATGGKGKLFF. In DNA, the CDR3 is TGTGCCAGCAGCGCTACAGGGGGAAAGGGAAAACTGTTTTTT.